The 6 T cell receptor beta chains reported below all come from one sample, sequenced in a study of blood T cell repertoires in COVID-19. Assay used: immunoSEQ multiplex PCR; TCRdb lists only in-frame clones, some missing. The profile shows roughly 140,000 clones, approximately 91% of them singletons. The sample was peripheral blood. These receptors were collected from a human donor in a cohort sampled during active COVID-19.

This rearrangement joins TRBV5-1 to TRBJ2-7; a weak D match, TRBD2 (6 bases). The CDR3 contains 14 residues. Deletions cut 4 bases from V and 0 bases from J, with 11 bases between. Germline-derived CDR1 and CDR2 are SGHRS and YFSETQ. DNA of the CDR3: TGCGCCAGCAGCCCGGGACTTCGCTCCTACGAGCAGTACTTC. It codes for CASSPGLRSYEQYF.

This chain links TRBV7-3 with TRBJ1-1, with a weak D call TRBD1 (6 bases). This CDR3 is 12 amino acids long. The ends were cut back, 5 bases at V and 9 bases at J, with 13 bases in the middle. CDR1 SGHTA and CDR2 FQGTGA come from the germline V gene. As DNA, the CDR3 is TGTGCCAGCAGCCCAGGACAGACCCAAGCTTTCTTT. Amino acids: CASSPGQTQAFF.

The genes are TRBV6-5 and TRBJ2-7; 9 nucleotides align to TRBD1. The germline V gene has CDR1 MNHEY and CDR2 SVGAGI. The CDR3 has 14 amino acids. The V segment lost 5 bases and the J segment 0 bases; nucleotides outside the gene matches: 2. CDR3 sequence (DNA): TGTGCCAGCAGTCAGGACAGGGGCTCCTACGAGCAGTACTTC. Translated, it gives CASSQDRGSYEQYF.

The chain combines TRBV7-8 with TRBJ1-5; 9 bases map to TRBD1. Trimming at V came to 5 bases and at J to 0 bases, leaving 17 bases not matched to a gene. This CDR3 region has 20 residues. Germline V gene data show CDR1 as SGHVS and CDR2 as FQNEAQ. This CDR3 reads CASSPTTGTGRVYSNQPQHF. The CDR3 nucleotides read TGTGCCAGCAGCCCGACCACGGGGACAGGGAGGGTATATAGCAATCAGCCCCAGCATTTT.

V usage is TRBV9 and J usage is TRBJ2-5, with 7 positions matching TRBD2. With 4 bases clipped from V and 5 bases from J, the junction kept 11 bases outside the gene matches. Per germline, CDR1 SGDLS and CDR2 YYNGEE. The CDR3 is 15 residues long. The CDR3 spells CASSPYGGGEETQYF. In DNA form, the CDR3 reads TGTGCCAGCAGCCCCTATGGGGGAGGGGAGGAGACCCAGTACTTC. Full variable domain (missing parts from reference TRBV9 and TRBJ2-5): DSGVTQTPKHLITATGQRVTLRCSPRSGDLSVYWYQQSLDQGLQFLIQYYNGEERAKGNILERFSAQQFPDLHSELNLSSLELGDSALYFCASSPYGGGEETQYFGPGTRLLVL.

The chain employs TRBV5-1 and TRBJ2-3, with 15 bases fitting TRBD2. V lost 0 bases and J lost 0; bases outside the gene matches: 8. The CDR3 totals 20 residues. The germline gives CDR1 SGHRS, CDR2 YFSETQ. The CDR3 sequence: CASSLAGLAGGGSSTDTQYF. The CDR3 nucleotides are TGCGCCAGCAGCTTGGCGGGACTAGCGGGGGGCGGCTCTAGCACAGATACGCAGTATTTT.